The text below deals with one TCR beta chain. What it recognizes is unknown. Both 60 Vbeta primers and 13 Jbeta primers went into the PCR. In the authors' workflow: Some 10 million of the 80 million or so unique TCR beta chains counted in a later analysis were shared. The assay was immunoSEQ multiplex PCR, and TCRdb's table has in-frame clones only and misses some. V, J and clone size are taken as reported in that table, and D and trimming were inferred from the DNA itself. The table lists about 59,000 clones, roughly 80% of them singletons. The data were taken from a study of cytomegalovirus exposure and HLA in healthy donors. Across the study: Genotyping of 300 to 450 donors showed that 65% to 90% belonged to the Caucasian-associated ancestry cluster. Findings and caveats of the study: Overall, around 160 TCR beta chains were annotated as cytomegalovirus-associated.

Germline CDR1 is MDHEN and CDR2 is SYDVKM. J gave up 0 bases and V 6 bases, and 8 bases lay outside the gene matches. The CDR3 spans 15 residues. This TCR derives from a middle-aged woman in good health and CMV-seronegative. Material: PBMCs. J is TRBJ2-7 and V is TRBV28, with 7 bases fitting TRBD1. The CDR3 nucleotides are TGTGCCAGCAGCCCTACAGGGGATATCTCCTACGAGCAGTACTTC. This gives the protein CASSPTGDISYEQYF.